This T cell receptor beta chain was found in a study of shared clonotypes between healthy human individuals. Study as a whole: Researchers assigned three CD4 naive, three CD4 memory, two CD8 naive and one CD8 memory plate to each donor.

Some clones are missing from TCRdb's copy, which holds only in-frame ones; the method was immunoSEQ multiplex PCR. The sample contains about 2.2 million clones, roughly 93% of which appear only once. CD45RO-negative, CCR7-positively selected cells formed the naive CD8 fraction, excluding terminally differentiated effector memory CD45RA+ cells. The source is a man in his late teens or twenties in good health. Some clones in this sample may be carry-over from other donors' samples. Sequencing input: naive CD8+ T cells from PBMCs.

This CDR3 reads CSVDRTGQGNEQFF. CDR3 DNA sequence: TGCAGCGTTGACCGGACAGGGCAAGGAAATGAGCAGTTCTTC. This rearrangement joins TRBV29-1 to TRBJ2-1, with 8 bases lining up with TRBD1. From germline, CDR1 is SQVTM and CDR2 ANQGSEA. The CDR3 totals 14 residues. The trim removed 3 bases at V and 7 bases at J, leaving 8 bases unmatched.